A single sample is the source of the 10 T cell receptor beta chains below, sequenced in a study of T cells after yellow fever vaccination. Each CDR3 protein gets one entry after TCRdb re-called the 5' RACE reads with MiXCR. The sample lists around 320,000 distinct CDR3 sequences, under 9% occurring once. The sample in question was CD4+ T cells sorted from PBMCs, obtained 5 days after the yellow fever booster vaccination. These receptors all stem from a young man who received the YFV17D yellow fever vaccine.

The chain recombines TRBV28 with TRBJ1-4, with D possibly matching TRBD1 (6 bases). The CDR3 totals 14 residues. CDR1 and CDR2 from the germline V gene are MDHEN and SYDVKM. Trimming cost V 4 bases and J 7 bases, with 13 bases left between them. The CDR3 spells CASSSGGAAEKLFF. Written as DNA, the CDR3 is TGTGCCAGCAGTTCCGGGGGGGCGGCTGAAAAACTGTTTTTT.

A few counts support this clonotype. The chain couples TRBV4-1 to TRBJ1-6; D gene unclear. The V gene lost 3 bases and the J gene lost 8 bases, with 8 bases spanning the gap. Germline values: CDR1 MGHRA, CDR2 YSYEKL. The CDR3 covers 13 residues. The CDR3 reads CASSQEGYSPLHF. For the CDR3, the DNA is TGCGCCAGCAGCCAGGAAGGTTATTCACCCCTCCACTTT.

This clonotype was seen only a few times. CDR3 in DNA: TGTGCCAGCAGTTACTCGGGACTAGCGGGAGAGTACGAGCAGTACGTC. Encoded protein: CASSYSGLAGEYEQYV. The chain is built from TRBV6-5 and TRBJ2-7; TRBD2 matches 14 bases. Germline V gene sequence: CDR1 MNHEY, CDR2 SVGAGI. CDR3 length: 16 residues. Trimming removed 0 bases from V and 4 bases from J; junction bases left unmatched: 2.

The J gene is TRBJ1-2, the V gene TRBV6-5; D not certain. The CDR3 consists of 14 residues. Trimming cost V 5 bases and J 8 bases, with 18 bases left between them. Germline-derived CDR1 and CDR2 are MNHEY and SVGAGI. The CDR3, as DNA: TGTGCCAGCAGTATCACGGACCCGAGGCGGGGCTACACCTTC. It encodes CASSITDPRRGYTF.

This clonotype showed up many times. J is TRBJ1-5 and V is TRBV18; 7 bases line up with TRBD1. V lost 8 bases to trimming and J lost 0 bases; unmatched junction nucleotides: 7. This CDR3 is built from 15 residues. In germline, CDR1 is KGHSH, CDR2 LQKENI. The CDR3 DNA reads as TGTGCCAGCAGCCCACAGGGGAATAGCAATCAGCCCCAGCATTTT. Translation gives CASSPQGNSNQPQHF. The full variable domain, in which reference TRBV18 and TRBJ1-5 provide the parts outside the CDR3, is NAGVMQNPRHLVRRRGQEARLRCSPMKGHSHVYWYRQLPEEGLKFMVYLQKENIIDESGMPKERFSAEFPKEGPSILRIQQVVRGDSAAYFCASSPQGNSNQPQHFGDGTRLSIL.

This clonotype was seen at least ten times. This sequence joins TRBV5-1 and TRBJ2-4; weak D call: TRBD2 (5 bases). The germline V and J ends were trimmed by 4 bases and 2 bases, with 7 bases remaining between them. CDR1 and CDR2 from the germline V gene are SGHRS and YFSETQ. The CDR3 is made up of 13 amino acids. Here the CDR3 DNA reads TGCGCCAGCAGCCCCGGGACCAAAAACATTCAGTACTTC. Translating it yields CASSPGTKNIQYF.

This clonotype was picked up a small number of times. The chain joins TRBV20-1 to TRBJ2-6, with unresolved D. The germline V and J ends were trimmed by 5 bases and 1 base, with 6 bases remaining between them. Germline V gene data show CDR1 as DFQATT and CDR2 as SNEGSKA (reference sequence). The CDR3 sequence is 13 residues long. The CDR3 is CSAPPSGANVLTF. In DNA form, the CDR3 reads TGCAGTGCTCCTCCTTCTGGGGCCAACGTCCTGACTTTC.

This clonotype has more than one count but fewer than ten. The chain has TRBV2 and TRBJ2-1; D could derive from TRBD1 or TRBD2 (6 bases each). Germline CDR1 SNHLY, CDR2 FYNNEI. Trimming left V 1 base short and J 6 bases short, with 10 bases between. The CDR3 length is 14 residues. This CDR3 reads CASSEGGALNEQFF. DNA for the CDR3: TGTGCCAGCAGTGAAGGGGGGGCCCTCAATGAGCAGTTCTTC.

The chain recombines TRBV15 with TRBJ1-6; D is ambiguous. In germline, CDR1 is LNHNV, CDR2 YYDKDF (reference sequence). This CDR3 region has 12 residues. The ends were cut back, 5 bases at V and 10 bases at J, with 9 bases in the middle. The CDR3 reads CATSRALSPLHF. CDR3 coding DNA: TGTGCCACCAGCCGCGCCTTGTCACCCCTCCACTTT.

This clonotype was detected a few times. The chain joins TRBV4-3 to TRBJ2-7, with 9 bases aligning to TRBD2. V shed 2 bases and J 5 bases; nucleotides not matched to a gene: 13. Germline assignment: CDR1 LGHNA and CDR2 YSLEER. The CDR3 loop spans 17 amino acids. The CDR3 spells CASSQQLGSGGMNEQYF. The CDR3 region has the DNA TGCGCCAGCAGCCAACAGCTAGGCAGCGGGGGGATGAACGAGCAGTACTTC.